These 2 T cell receptor beta chains were all obtained from the same sample, sequenced in a study of shared clonotypes between healthy human individuals. Profiled with immunoSEQ multiplex PCR; TCRdb holds only in-frame clones, not every one. Of around 2,000,000 clones listed, under 95% are singletons. CD45RO negativity and positive selection for CCR7 defined naive CD8 cells, a population that excluded terminally differentiated effector memory CD45RA+ cells. The specimen sequenced was naive CD8+ T cells from PBMCs. These receptors were taken from a man between 18 and 29 years old in good health. Some clones in this sample may be carry-over from other donors' samples.

The CDR3 reads CASSSRLAGGRQFF. CDR3 sequence (DNA): TGTGCCAGCAGCTCGAGACTAGCGGGGGGTCGGCAGTTCTTC. J is TRBJ2-1 and V is TRBV5-6, with 13 bases that match TRBD2. Germline V gives CDR1 SGHDT, CDR2 YYEEEE. V dropped 3 bases and J dropped 12; count of bases not matched to a gene: 6. The CDR3 sequence is 14 residues long.

Of note for this clone: Other DNA variants within this sample encode the same CDR3. The chain recombines TRBV27 with TRBJ2-7, with D tentatively TRBD1 or TRBD2 (6 bases each). The CDR3 is 13 amino acids. Germline CDR1 is MNHEY and CDR2 is SMNVEV (reference sequence). V shed 6 bases and J shed 6 bases, with 15 bases lying between them. The CDR3 DNA sequence: TGTGCCAGCAGCGCAAGGGGGGTAGGCGAGCAGTACTTC. Its protein is CASSARGVGEQYF.